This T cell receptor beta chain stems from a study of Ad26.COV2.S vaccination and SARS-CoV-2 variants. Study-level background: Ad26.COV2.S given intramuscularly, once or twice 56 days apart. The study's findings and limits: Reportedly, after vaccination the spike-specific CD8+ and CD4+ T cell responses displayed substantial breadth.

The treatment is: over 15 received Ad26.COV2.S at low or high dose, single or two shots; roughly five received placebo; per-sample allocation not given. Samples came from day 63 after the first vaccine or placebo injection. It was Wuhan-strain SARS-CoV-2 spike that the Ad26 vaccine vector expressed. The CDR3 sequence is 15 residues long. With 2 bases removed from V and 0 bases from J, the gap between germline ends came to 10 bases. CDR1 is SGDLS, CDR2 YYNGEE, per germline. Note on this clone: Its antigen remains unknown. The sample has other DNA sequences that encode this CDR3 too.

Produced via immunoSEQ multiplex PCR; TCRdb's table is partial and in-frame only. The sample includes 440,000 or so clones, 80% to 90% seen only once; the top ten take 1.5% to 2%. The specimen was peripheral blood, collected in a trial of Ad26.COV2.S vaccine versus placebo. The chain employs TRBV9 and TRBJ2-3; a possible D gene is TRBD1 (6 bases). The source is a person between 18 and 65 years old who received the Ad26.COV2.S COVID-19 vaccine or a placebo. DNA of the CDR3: TGTGCCAGCAGCGTTGGGGGCGGAAGCACAGATACGCAGTATTTT. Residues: CASSVGGGSTDTQYF. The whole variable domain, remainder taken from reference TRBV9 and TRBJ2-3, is DSGVTQTPKHLITATGQRVTLRCSPRSGDLSVYWYQQSLDQGLQFLIQYYNGEERAKGNILERFSAQQFPDLHSELNLSSLELGDSALYFCASSVGGGSTDTQYFGPGTRLTVL.